This TCR beta chain was recorded in a study of shared clonotypes between healthy human individuals. Study-level points and caveats: Sampling involved blood alone; tissue repertoires likely differ. In having few donors, the study represented limited genetic and exposure-history diversity.

The CDR3 has 13 residues. Trimming cost V 6 bases and J 7 bases; bases outside gene matches: 3. CDR1 is MNHNS and CDR2 is SASEGT in the germline V gene. Only in-frame clones appear in the TCRdb table, and some are missing; sequencing was by immunoSEQ multiplex PCR. The sample lists more than 450,000 clones; 75% to 85% were seen once. Genomic DNA for unsorted samples, which was extracted with the QIAamp DNA Blood Mini kit, came from about 90 million PBMCs. With regard to this clone: Its target is unknown.

The specimen was PBMCs. The chain uses TRBV6-1 and TRBJ1-5, with 10 nucleotides matching TRBD1. The TCR comes from a woman between 40 and 50 years old in good health. Some clones in this sample may be carry-over from other donors' samples. The CDR3 is CASSGTGAQPQHF. The CDR3 DNA sequence: TGTGCCAGCAGCGGGACAGGGGCCCAGCCCCAGCATTTT.